These 14 T cell receptor beta chains were sequenced from one sample in a study of shared clonotypes between healthy human individuals. Here immunoSEQ multiplex PCR was the method, and the copy in TCRdb shows in-frame clones only, minus some. The profile shows about 1,900,000 clones, just under 95% of them singletons. Positive CCR7 selection of CD45RO-negative cells yielded the naive CD8 cells, and terminally differentiated effector memory CD45RA+ cells were excluded. The sample taken for sequencing was naive CD8+ T cells sorted from blood. These receptors originate from a man younger than 35 in good health.

The chain links TRBV7-9 to TRBJ2-7; D possibly corresponds to TRBD1 (6 bases). From germline, CDR1 is SEHNR and CDR2 FQNEAQ (reference sequence). This CDR3 is built from 16 residues. V was cut by 4 bases and J by 0 bases, with 16 bases left in between. Here the CDR3 reads CASSSGPRDNSYEQYF. The CDR3 bases are TGTGCCAGCAGCTCTGGTCCACGGGACAACTCCTACGAGCAGTACTTC. Together with reference TRBV7-9 and TRBJ2-7, the CDR3 gives the full variable domain: DTGVSQNPRHKITKRGQNVTFRCDPISEHNRLYWYRQTLGQGPEFLTYFQNEAQLEKSRLLSDRFSAERPKGSFSTLEIQRTEQGDSAMYLCASSSGPRDNSYEQYFGPGTRLTVT.

This clone was recorded once. The J gene is TRBJ2-2, the V gene TRBV27; D uncertain. The V gene lost 1 base and the J gene lost 4 bases, with 10 bases spanning the gap. Germline V lookup: CDR1 MNHEY, CDR2 SMNVEV (reference sequence). The CDR3 is 15 amino acids. The CDR3 nucleotides are TGTGCCAGCAGTTTATTAGGCGGTCTCACCGGGGAGCTGTTTTTT. Protein sequence: CASSLLGGLTGELFF.

The genes are TRBV29-1 and TRBJ2-7; D gene unclear. Germline CDR1 SQVTM, CDR2 ANQGSEA. V lost 5 bases and J 7 bases, leaving 12 bases between the germline ends. This CDR3 has 11 amino acids. CDR3 coding DNA: TGCAGCGTTTTGATGGGTCGGGAGCAGTACTTC. Its protein is CSVLMGREQYF.

V usage is TRBV6-4 and J usage is TRBJ2-1; TRBD1 or TRBD2 may be the D gene (5 bases each). The CDR3 has 13 amino acids. Trimming shortened V by 5 bases and J by 4 bases, and 9 bases separated the two germline ends. Per germline, CDR1 MRHNA and CDR2 SNTAGT. The CDR3 here is CASSSGPYNEQFF. The CDR3 nucleotides read TGTGCCAGCAGTTCGGGACCTTACAATGAGCAGTTCTTC.

The chain links TRBV2 to TRBJ2-1, with TRBD1 as a possible D gene (5 bases). The CDR3 consists of 13 residues. Germline-derived CDR1 and CDR2 are SNHLY and FYNNEI. The ends were cut back, 6 bases at V and 0 bases at J, with 6 bases in the middle. CDR3 DNA sequence: TGTGCCAGCAGCACAGGCTCCTACAATGAGCAGTTCTTC. This gives the protein CASSTGSYNEQFF.

The chain combines TRBV11-2 with TRBJ2-1, with no clear D. Looked up from germline, CDR1 is SGHAT and CDR2 is FQNNGV. V gave up 2 bases and J gave up 8 bases, with 16 bases separating them. The CDR3 contains 15 residues. In DNA, the CDR3 is TGTGCCAGCAGCTTAAAATTGGGTATGATAGATGAGCAGTTCTTC. This gives the protein CASSLKLGMIDEQFF.

Only one count was recorded for this clone. This sample includes further DNA sequences coding for the same CDR3. This sequence joins TRBV4-2 and TRBJ2-1, with 9 bases aligning to TRBD2. V shed 1 base and J 2 bases; nucleotides not matched to a gene: 0. Germline CDR1 reads LGHNA; CDR2 reads YNFKEQ. The length of the CDR3 is 15 residues. CDR3 in amino acids: CASSQVAGAYNEQFF. For the CDR3, the DNA is TGTGCCAGCAGCCAAGTAGCGGGGGCCTACAATGAGCAGTTCTTC.

This chain joins TRBV29-1 and TRBJ1-2, with 9 bases aligning to TRBD1. Germline V lookup: CDR1 SQVTM, CDR2 ANQGSEA. The CDR3 runs 15 residues. V lost 2 bases to trimming and J lost 3 bases; unmatched junction nucleotides: 7. The CDR3, as DNA: TGCAGCGTTGAATCATGGACAGGGGCCTACTATGGCTACACCTTC. This sequence encodes CSVESWTGAYYGYTF.

The rearrangement links TRBV5-6 to TRBJ2-2; tentatively, D is TRBD2 (5 bases). The CDR3 consists of 16 residues. The V end lost 3 bases, the J end lost 0 bases, and 12 bases lay between the germline ends. Germline values: CDR1 SGHDT, CDR2 YYEEEE. CDR3 in amino acids: CASSWDWETNTGELFF. The CDR3 region has the DNA TGTGCCAGCAGCTGGGATTGGGAGACGAACACCGGGGAGCTGTTTTTT.

The V and J genes are TRBV7-6 and TRBJ1-6; 7 nucleotides align to TRBD1. This CDR3 is built from 14 residues. The V gene end was trimmed by 5 bases and the J gene end by 6 bases; junction bases not matched to a gene: 4. The germline V gene has CDR1 SGHVS and CDR2 FNYEAQ. Here the CDR3 DNA reads TGTGCCAGCAGCCGACAGGGAGGTAATTCACCCCTCCACTTT. Protein sequence: CASSRQGGNSPLHF.

This clone was observed a single time. This specimen includes other DNA sequences encoding the same CDR3. V and J are TRBV29-1 and TRBJ1-1; no clear D. Between the trimmed V and J ends, which lost 4 bases and 1 base, there was a span of 4 bases. CDR1 SQVTM and CDR2 ANQGSEA come from the germline V gene. The CDR3 is 11 residues long. The DNA for the CDR3 is TGCAGCGTTGCCGCGAACACTGAAGCTTTCTTT. Residues: CSVAANTEAFF.

The rearrangement joins TRBV19 to TRBJ2-4, with 9 positions matching TRBD1. The V segment lost 5 bases and the J segment 9 bases; nucleotides outside the gene matches: 8. The CDR3 sequence is 14 residues long. Per germline, CDR1 LNHDA and CDR2 SQIVND (reference sequence). The CDR3 DNA reads as TGTGCCAGTAGTCCCCGGACAGGGGAGGGCATTCAGTACTTC. Translated, it gives CASSPRTGEGIQYF.

The chain joins TRBV9 to TRBJ1-3; D is possibly TRBD1 (5 bases). V lost 0 bases, J lost 1 base, and 11 bases lay in between. The CDR3 sequence is 16 residues long. Per germline, CDR1 SGDLS and CDR2 YYNGEE. CDR3 DNA sequence: TGTGCCAGCAGCGTAGCTGGGGCCCTGTCTGGAAACACCATATATTTT. This encodes CASSVAGALSGNTIYF.

CDR3 sequence (DNA): TGTGCCAGCAGTTTATCAGGGGAAAGCAATCAGCCCCAGCATTTT. It encodes CASSLSGESNQPQHF. J is TRBJ1-5 and V is TRBV28, with D possibly matching TRBD1 (6 bases). V was clipped by 1 base and J by 1 base, with 8 bases between them. This CDR3 spans 15 amino acids. Per the germline V gene, CDR1 is MDHEN and CDR2 is SYDVKM.